The 8 T cell receptor beta chains given below trace back to one sample, sequenced in a study of OX40 agonist ivuxolimab in advanced cancers. Sequencing used immunoSEQ multiplex PCR; TCRdb keeps in-frame clones, though not all of them. The data show 60,000 to 65,000 clones, with roughly nine tenths seen just once and roughly a tenth held by the top ten. The starting material was CD4+ or CD8+ T cells sorted from blood, obtained in a trial of the OX40 agonist ivuxolimab. Every receptor here comes from an adult with an advanced solid tumor such as melanoma, head and neck, liver or kidney cancer.

The chain carries TRBV29-1 and TRBJ2-3; 13 bases fit TRBD2. Per germline, CDR1 SQVTM and CDR2 ANQGSEA. This CDR3 has 15 residues. The J segment lost 2 bases and the V segment lost 6 bases, leaving 5 bases of the junction unmatched. CDR3 protein: CSVCGLAGATDTQYF. In DNA, the CDR3 is TGCAGCGTGTGTGGACTAGCGGGAGCCACAGATACGCAGTATTTT.

The chain carries TRBV6-5 and TRBJ2-5; 11 positions agree with TRBD1. CDR3 length: 14 amino acids. The V segment lost 8 bases and the J segment 2 bases; nucleotides outside the gene matches: 4. CDR1 is MNHEY, CDR2 SVGAGI, per germline. This chain's CDR3 is CASWDRGTQETQYF. The DNA of the CDR3 is TGTGCCAGCTGGGACAGGGGGACACAAGAGACCCAGTACTTC.

This chain connects TRBV27 to TRBJ2-1; 10 positions agree with TRBD2. Germline V gene sequence: CDR1 MNHEY, CDR2 SMNVEV (reference sequence). With V trimmed by 0 bases and J by 4 bases, 9 bases remained unmatched. The CDR3 runs 18 residues. The CDR3 region is CASSLSWSGRAPYNEQFF. For the CDR3, the DNA is TGTGCCAGCAGTTTATCCTGGAGCGGGAGGGCCCCATACAATGAGCAGTTCTTC.

V and J are TRBV7-6 and TRBJ2-1; D is unresolved. Germline CDR1 and CDR2: SGHVS and FNYEAQ. V was shortened by 1 base and J by 10 bases, with 14 bases between the two germline ends. This CDR3 has 14 residues. The DNA of the CDR3 is TGTGCCAGCAGCTTAGAACCCTTGGGTGGCGAGCAGTTCTTC. Translated, it gives CASSLEPLGGEQFF.

This chain links TRBV5-5 with TRBJ1-6; TRBD1 might be the D (6 bases). The CDR3 runs 15 residues. Germline CDR1 and CDR2: SGHKS and YYEKEE (reference sequence). Between the trimmed V and J ends, which lost 0 bases and 11 bases, there was a span of 15 bases. CDR3 in DNA: TGTGCCAGCAGCTTGGCCGGTGAACAGGGAACACCCCTCCACTTT. Protein: CASSLAGEQGTPLHF.

The chain has TRBV11-2 and TRBJ1-3; TRBD1 is a possible D gene (6 bases). Germline CDR1 reads SGHAT; CDR2 reads FQNNGV. Trimming left V 4 bases short and J 16 bases short, with 17 bases between. The CDR3 consists of 12 residues. In DNA, the CDR3 is TGTGCCAGCAGCTGGTTTCGGACAGCGTCCTATTTT. Translating gives CASSWFRTASYF. The full variable domain, completed using reference TRBV11-2 and TRBJ1-3, is EAGVAQSPRYKIIEKRQSVAFWCNPISGHATLYWYQQILGQGPKLLIQFQNNGVVDDSQLPKDRFSAERLKGVDSTLKIQPAKLEDSAVYLCASSWFRTASYFGEGSWLTVV.

The rearrangement joins TRBV4-1 to TRBJ1-5, with D possibly TRBD1 on 6 matching bases. Germline assignment: CDR1 MGHRA and CDR2 YSYEKL. This CDR3 region has 16 residues. The V and J ends lost 1 base and 0 bases respectively, with 10 bases between them. CDR3: CASSQGTDYSNQPQHF. CDR3 DNA: TGCGCCAGCAGCCAAGGGACAGATTATAGCAATCAGCCCCAGCATTTT.

J is TRBJ2-1 and V is TRBV18; possible D gene TRBD2, 5 bases. The CDR3 has 15 amino acids. V was cut by 2 bases and J by 2 bases, with 10 bases left in between. Germline V gene sequence: CDR1 KGHSH, CDR2 LQKENI. In DNA form, the CDR3 reads TGTGCCAGCTCACCATCGATCGGGGCCTACAATGAGCAGTTCTTC. Its protein product is CASSPSIGAYNEQFF.